The sequence of this T cell receptor beta chain was determined in a study of early T cells in non-severe SARS-CoV-2 infection. Study-wide results and limits: Database matching using VDJdb favored anti-spike CD8 responses, with private and CD4 specificities left missing.

One entry per CDR3 protein, called by TCRdb with MiXCR from the 5' RACE reads. This repertoire shows fewer than 55,000 distinct CDR3 sequences, about 7% found once; its top ten account for under 9.5%. V was trimmed by 1 base and J by 5 bases, leaving 14 bases between them. Germline CDR1 and CDR2: KGHSH and LQKENI. The CDR3 totals 15 residues. Note on this clonotype: The target antigen is unknown.

This TCR was recovered from an adult who was a healthcare worker with PCR-confirmed SARS-CoV-2 infection or an uninfected control (not recorded which). The sequencing sample was made of whole blood. The V call is TRBV18, the J call TRBJ2-5; D tentatively reads TRBD1 or TRBD2 (5 bases each). The chain's CDR3 is CASSPRTGTGETQYF. DNA of the CDR3: TGTGCCAGCTCACCACGCACGGGGACGGGGGAGACCCAGTACTTC.